Listed below are T cell receptor beta chains from one sample, sequenced in a study of cytomegalovirus exposure and HLA in healthy donors. Clones were read by immunoSEQ multiplex PCR, and TCRdb kept only the in-frame ones, dropping some. The sample has 100,000 or so clones, 65% to 80% seen once. Input material: PBMCs. Receptors originate from a woman in her thirties or forties in good health and CMV-seronegative. Both conserved end residues are part of each CDR3.

V gene,J gene,CDR3 protein
TRBV6-5,TRBJ1-2,CASSYTPDSNYGYTF
TRBV28,TRBJ2-7,CASSLWRQGAYEQYF
TRBV9,TRBJ2-4,CASSVSGSGAKNIQYF
TRBV14,TRBJ1-2,CASSSGTGVVQDGYTF
TRBV4-2,TRBJ1-1,CASSQEGGAEAFF
TRBV27,TRBJ2-3,CASSLSAGASTDTQYF
TRBV4-2,TRBJ2-7,CASSQESRVVGYEQYF
TRBV19,TRBJ1-6,CASSMDSSYNSPLHF
TRBV5-1,TRBJ2-7,CASSFSAGEQYF
TRBV14,TRBJ2-7,CASSQFGGRGQEQYF
TRBV29-1,TRBJ2-4,CSVEQNKNIQYF
TRBV5-4,TRBJ2-2,CASSYGGGAGTGELFF
TRBV30,TRBJ1-3,CAWSGGTGDSGNTIYF
TRBV7-8,TRBJ2-5,CASSLVQLAGGPFQETQYF
TRBV27,TRBJ2-1,CASSLFASSYNEQFF
TRBV15,TRBJ2-2,CATSSRVGELFF
TRBV7-9,TRBJ2-7,CSSSTVQGYEQYF
TRBV19,TRBJ2-3,CASSIPSGGPRDTQYF
TRBV5-1,.,CASSLATGNSYEQYF
TRBV18,TRBJ1-1,CASSPDSPEAFF
TRBV29-1,TRBJ2-5,CSVVGQGRVGETQYF
TRBV5-1,TRBJ2-1,CASSFLAEAYNEQFF
TRBV7-9,TRBJ2-7,CASSDSGGVYEQYF
TRBV18,TRBJ2-1,CASSPGYNEQFF
TRBV5-1,TRBJ2-7,CASSLASQGASYEQYF
TRBV7-3,TRBJ1-6,CASSLRPDRTNSPLHF
TRBV4-3,TRBJ2-7,CASSQDSGPSYEQYF
TRBV10-3,TRBJ1-2,CAISESAGNGYTF
TRBV5-4,TRBJ1-1,CASSLGGGGFGTEAFF
TRBV13,TRBJ1-5,CASSFGTGGGQPQHF
TRBV7-8,TRBJ1-6,CASSLKRGQDNSPLHF
TRBV27,TRBJ2-4,CASSERQIWLELAKNIQYF
TRBV19,TRBJ1-5,CASSYGGNQPQHF
TRBV15,TRBJ2-3,CATSRGMRHTDTQYF
TRBV28,TRBJ2-7,CASSQRVYEQYF
TRBV9,TRBJ1-2,CASSVVGGGSYGYTF
TRBV13,TRBJ2-7,CASSLSQGEQYF
TRBV14,TRBJ1-1,CASSGYRDSTEAFF
TRBV9,TRBJ2-3,CASSSGLRRDGDTQYF
TRBV4-1,TRBJ2-1,CASSHPGLVELNEQFF
TRBV5-4,TRBJ1-5,CASSDAGMGNQPQHF
TRBV7-9,TRBJ2-5,CASSLFRPARLLETQYF
TRBV29-1,TRBJ1-1,CSVIPQENTEAFF
TRBV19,TRBJ1-4,CASSNERGEKLFF
TRBV19,TRBJ2-1,CASSTSSGITTYNEQFF
TRBV11-1,TRBJ2-7,CASSPDSYEQYF
TRBV5-1,TRBJ1-1,CASSLTARRDTEAFF
TRBV5-1,TRBJ1-1,CASSLQTGNTEAFF
TRBV5-8,TRBJ1-5,CASSWGTESSNQPQHF
TRBV11-1,TRBJ2-1,CASSLGGDEQFF
TRBV28,TRBJ1-3,CASSTGSDSGNTIYF
TRBV28,TRBJ1-1,CASSRQNWEVNTEAFF
TRBV4-3,TRBJ2-7,CASSQEAGAAYEQYF
TRBV28,TRBJ2-4,CASSYEDRGAKNIQYF
TRBV4-1,TRBJ2-3,CASSPLLRGGVNLDTQYF